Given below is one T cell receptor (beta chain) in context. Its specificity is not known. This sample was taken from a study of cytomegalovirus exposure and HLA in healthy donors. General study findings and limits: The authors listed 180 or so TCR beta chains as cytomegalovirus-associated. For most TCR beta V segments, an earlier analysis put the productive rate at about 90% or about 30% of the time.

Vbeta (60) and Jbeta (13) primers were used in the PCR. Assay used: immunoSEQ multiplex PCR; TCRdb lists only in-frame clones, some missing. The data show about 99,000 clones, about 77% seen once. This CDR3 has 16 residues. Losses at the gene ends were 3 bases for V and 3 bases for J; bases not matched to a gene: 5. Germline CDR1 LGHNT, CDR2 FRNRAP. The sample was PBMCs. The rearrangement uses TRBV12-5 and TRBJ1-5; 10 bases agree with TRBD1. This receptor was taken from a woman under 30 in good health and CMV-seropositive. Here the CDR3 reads CASGFGGQGPNQPQHF. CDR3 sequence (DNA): TGTGCTAGTGGTTTTGGGGGACAGGGGCCCAATCAGCCCCAGCATTTT.